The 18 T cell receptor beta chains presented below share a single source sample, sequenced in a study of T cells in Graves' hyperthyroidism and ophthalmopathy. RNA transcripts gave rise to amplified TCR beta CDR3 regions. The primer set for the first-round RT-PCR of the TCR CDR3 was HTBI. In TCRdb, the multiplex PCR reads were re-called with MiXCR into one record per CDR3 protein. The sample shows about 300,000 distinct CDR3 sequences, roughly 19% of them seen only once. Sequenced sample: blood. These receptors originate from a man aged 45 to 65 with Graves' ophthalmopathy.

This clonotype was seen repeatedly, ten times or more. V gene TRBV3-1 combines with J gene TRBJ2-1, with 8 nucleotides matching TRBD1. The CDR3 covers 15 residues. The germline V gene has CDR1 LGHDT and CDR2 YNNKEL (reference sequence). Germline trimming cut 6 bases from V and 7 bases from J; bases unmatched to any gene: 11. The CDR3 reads CASSPRQGQGNEQFF. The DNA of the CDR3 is TGTGCCAGCAGTCCCCGACAGGGGCAGGGTAATGAGCAGTTCTTC.

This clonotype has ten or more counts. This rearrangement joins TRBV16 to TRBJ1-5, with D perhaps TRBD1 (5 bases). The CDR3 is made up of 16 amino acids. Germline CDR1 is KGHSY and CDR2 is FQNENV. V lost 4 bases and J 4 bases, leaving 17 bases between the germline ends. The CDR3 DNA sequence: TGTGCCAGCAGCCTAGGGGCAACAGGAGCTAATCAGCCCCAGCATTTT. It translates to CASSLGATGANQPQHF. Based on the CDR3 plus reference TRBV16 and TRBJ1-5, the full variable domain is GEEVAQTPKHLVRGEGQKAKLYCAPIKGHSYVFWYQQVLKNEFKFLISFQNENVFDETGMPKERFSAKCLPNSPCSLEIQATKLEDSAVYFCASSLGATGANQPQHFGDGTRLSIL.

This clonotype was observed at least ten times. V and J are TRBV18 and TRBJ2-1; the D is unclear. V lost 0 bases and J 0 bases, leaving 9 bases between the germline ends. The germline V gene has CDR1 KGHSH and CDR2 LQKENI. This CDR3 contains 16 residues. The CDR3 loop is CASSPPGRSSYNEQFF. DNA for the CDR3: TGTGCCAGCTCACCACCTGGACGGAGCTCCTACAATGAGCAGTTCTTC.

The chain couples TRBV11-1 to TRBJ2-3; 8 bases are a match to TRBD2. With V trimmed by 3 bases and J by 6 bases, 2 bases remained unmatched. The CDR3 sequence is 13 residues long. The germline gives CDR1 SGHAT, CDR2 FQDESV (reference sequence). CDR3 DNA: TGTGCCAGCAGCTTGCGGGAGGAGGATACGCAGTATTTT. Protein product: CASSLREEDTQYF.

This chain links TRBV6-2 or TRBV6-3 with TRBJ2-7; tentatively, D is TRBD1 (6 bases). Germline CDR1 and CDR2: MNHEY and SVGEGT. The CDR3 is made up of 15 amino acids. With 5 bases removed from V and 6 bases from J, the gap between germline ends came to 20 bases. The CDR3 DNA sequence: TGTGCCAGCAGTGCCTTCTCTACAGGGAAGCGCGAGCAGTACTTC. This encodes CASSAFSTGKREQYF.

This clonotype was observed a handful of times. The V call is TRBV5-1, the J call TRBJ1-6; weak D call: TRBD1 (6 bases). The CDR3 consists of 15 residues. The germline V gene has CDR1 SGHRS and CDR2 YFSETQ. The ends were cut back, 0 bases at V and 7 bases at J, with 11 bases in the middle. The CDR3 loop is CASSLDGQKNSPLHF. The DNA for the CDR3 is TGCGCCAGCAGCTTGGACGGACAGAAAAATTCACCCCTCCACTTT.

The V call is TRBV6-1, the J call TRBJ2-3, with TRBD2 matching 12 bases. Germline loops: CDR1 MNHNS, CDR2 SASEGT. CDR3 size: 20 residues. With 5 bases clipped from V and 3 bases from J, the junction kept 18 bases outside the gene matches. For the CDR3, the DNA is TGTGCCAGCAGTCCCCGGGGGGGTGGGGGACTAGCGGGTTGGACAGATACGCAGTATTTT. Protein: CASSPRGGGGLAGWTDTQYF.

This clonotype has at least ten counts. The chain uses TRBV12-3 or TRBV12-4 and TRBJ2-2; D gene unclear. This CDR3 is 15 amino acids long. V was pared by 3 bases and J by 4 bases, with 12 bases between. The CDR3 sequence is CASSLMRRPTGELFF. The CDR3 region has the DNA TGTGCCAGCAGTTTGATGCGGCGACCCACCGGGGAGCTGTTTTTT.

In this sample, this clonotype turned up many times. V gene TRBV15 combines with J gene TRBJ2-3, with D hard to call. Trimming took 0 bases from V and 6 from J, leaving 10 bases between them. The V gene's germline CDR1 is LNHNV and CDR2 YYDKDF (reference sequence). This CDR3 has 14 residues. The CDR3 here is CATSRDLKGDTQYF. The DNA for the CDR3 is TGTGCCACCAGCAGAGATCTAAAGGGCGATACGCAGTATTTT.

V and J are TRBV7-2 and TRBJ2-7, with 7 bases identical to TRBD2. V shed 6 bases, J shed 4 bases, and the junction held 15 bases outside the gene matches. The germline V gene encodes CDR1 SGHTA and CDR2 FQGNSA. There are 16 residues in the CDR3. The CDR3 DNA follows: TGTGCCAGCAGACTCGCCTTGGGCGGGAGTCTTTACGAGCAGTACTTC. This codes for CASRLALGGSLYEQYF.

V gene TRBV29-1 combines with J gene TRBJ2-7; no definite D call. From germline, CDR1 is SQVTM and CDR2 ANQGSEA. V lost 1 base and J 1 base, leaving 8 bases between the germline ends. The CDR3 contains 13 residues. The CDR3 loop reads CSVEAGDSYEQYF. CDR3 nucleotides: TGCAGCGTTGAAGCAGGTGATTCCTACGAGCAGTACTTC.

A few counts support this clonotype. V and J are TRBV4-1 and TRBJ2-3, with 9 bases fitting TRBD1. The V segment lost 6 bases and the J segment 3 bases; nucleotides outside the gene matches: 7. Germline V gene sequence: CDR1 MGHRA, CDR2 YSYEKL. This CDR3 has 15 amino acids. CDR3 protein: CASRQPGQGTDTQYF. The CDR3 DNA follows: TGCGCCAGCAGACAACCGGGACAGGGTACAGATACGCAGTATTTT.

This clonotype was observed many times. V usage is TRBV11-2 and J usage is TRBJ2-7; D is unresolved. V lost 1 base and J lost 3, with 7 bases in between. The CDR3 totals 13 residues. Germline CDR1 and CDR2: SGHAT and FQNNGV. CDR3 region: CASSLALLYEQYF. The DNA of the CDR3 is TGTGCCAGCAGCTTAGCCCTACTCTACGAGCAGTACTTC.

In DNA form, the CDR3 reads TGTGCCAGCAGCGCGGGACAGGGAAGGGATACGCAGTATTTT. Protein: CASSAGQGRDTQYF. This chain uses TRBV7-9 with TRBJ2-3; TRBD1 aligns across 9 bases. The V gene's germline CDR1 is SEHNR and CDR2 FQNEAQ (reference sequence). The CDR3 spans 14 residues. Trimming removed 5 bases from V and 6 bases from J; junction bases left unmatched: 6.

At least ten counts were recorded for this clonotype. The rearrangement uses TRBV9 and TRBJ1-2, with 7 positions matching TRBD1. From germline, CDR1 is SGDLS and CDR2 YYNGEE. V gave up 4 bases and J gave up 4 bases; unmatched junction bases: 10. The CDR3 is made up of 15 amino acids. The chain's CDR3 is CASSPDPGQLYGYTF. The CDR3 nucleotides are TGTGCCAGCAGCCCAGACCCGGGACAGCTCTATGGCTACACCTTC.

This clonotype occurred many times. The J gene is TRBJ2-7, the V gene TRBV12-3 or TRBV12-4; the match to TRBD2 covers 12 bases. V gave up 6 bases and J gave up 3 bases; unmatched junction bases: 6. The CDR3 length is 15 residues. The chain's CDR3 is CASSPGLAGIYEQYF. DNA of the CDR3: TGTGCCAGCAGCCCGGGACTAGCGGGTATCTACGAGCAGTACTTC.

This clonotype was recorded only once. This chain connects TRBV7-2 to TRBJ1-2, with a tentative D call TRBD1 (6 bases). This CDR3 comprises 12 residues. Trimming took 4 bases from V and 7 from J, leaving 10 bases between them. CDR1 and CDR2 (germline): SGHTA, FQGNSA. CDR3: CASSSLGAGYTF. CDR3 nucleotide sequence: TGTGCCAGCAGCTCCCTGGGGGCTGGCTACACCTTC.

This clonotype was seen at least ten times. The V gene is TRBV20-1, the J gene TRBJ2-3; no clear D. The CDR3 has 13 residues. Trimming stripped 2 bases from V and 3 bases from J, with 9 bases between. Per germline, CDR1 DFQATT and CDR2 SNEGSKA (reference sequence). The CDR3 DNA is TGCAGTGCTAGAAAATGGGATACAGATACGCAGTATTTT. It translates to CSARKWDTDTQYF.